A selection of T cell receptor beta chains follows, all from one sample in a study of blood T cell repertoires in COVID-19. The data were produced by immunoSEQ multiplex PCR, yet TCRdb's version contains in-frame clones alone and is incomplete. The data contain tens of thousands of clones, about 83% of them singletons. Sequences were obtained from peripheral blood. These receptors were taken from a woman at least 80 years old with active or convalescent COVID-19. Both conserved end residues are part of each CDR3. Each record gives: V gene, clone size, D gene, J gene, CDR3 length, CDR3 DNA, CDR3 protein. D genes are given only for firm matches. The size entry is marked missing in some rows and otherwise reads once, few, many or a size class.

TRBV9	NA	TRBD2	TRBJ2-3	17	TGTGCCAGCAGCGTAGCAAGCGGGAGGGCCTACACAGATACGCAGTATTTT	CASSVASGRAYTDTQYF
TRBV28	NA	NA	TRBJ1-5	15	TGTGCCAGCAGTTCCATACAGGGTCGTCATCAGCCCCAGCATTTT	CASSSIQGRHQPQHF
TRBV18	NA	TRBD1	TRBJ1-1	15	TGTGCCAGCTCACCGGGGACAGGGGGAGGTTATGAAGCTTTCTTT	CASSPGTGGGYEAFF
TRBV6-6	NA	TRBD1	TRBJ1-6	16	TGTGCCAGCAGTTACATGACAGGGATAGGCAATTCACCCCCCCACTTT	CASSYMTGIGNSPPHF
TRBV5-6	NA	NA	TRBJ1-2	13	TGTGCCAGCAGCCCGCGGCGGGGAGCTGGCTACACCTTC	CASSPRRGAGYTF
TRBV27	NA	TRBD2	TRBJ2-1	15	TGTGCCAGCAGTTTAGTTAGCGGGAGTCCCCATGAGCAGTTCTTC	CASSLVSGSPHEQFF
TRBV6-4	NA	NA	TRBJ2-7	13	TGTGCCAGCAGTGACTCCTCGGACACCGAGCAGTACTTC	CASSDSSDTEQYF
TRBV11-2	NA	TRBD1	TRBJ1-2	15	TGTGCCAGCAGCTCTCCGGGACAGTTTTACTATGGCTACACCTTC	CASSSPGQFYYGYTF
TRBV6-1	NA	NA	TRBJ1-2	13	TGTGCCAGCAGTGACACAGGTGGCCGCGGCTACACCTTC	CASSDTGGRGYTF
TRBV30	NA	TRBD1	TRBJ1-1	13	TGTGCCTGGAGCAAACAGGGGCTCACTGAAGCTTTCTTT	CAWSKQGLTEAFF
TRBV6-4	NA	NA	TRBJ1-2	16	TGTGCCAGCAGCCCATCACCGTCACAGGCGTACTATGGCTACACCTTC	CASSPSPSQAYYGYTF
TRBV18	NA	TRBD2	TRBJ2-3	16	TGTGCCAGCTCACCAAGGGCTAGCGGGAAGGTATATACGCAGTATTTT	CASSPRASGKVYTQYF
TRBV5-4	NA	TRBD1	TRBJ1-1	14	TGTGCCAGCAGCGTTGCAGGGGGCAACACTGAAGCTTTCTTT	CASSVAGGNTEAFF
TRBV3-1/TRBV3-2	NA	NA	TRBJ2-7	12	TGTGCCACTTCCCAGGGAATGGGCGAGCAGTACTTC	CATSQGMGEQYF
TRBV5-1	NA	NA	TRBJ1-1	13	TGCGCCAGCAGCCCGCGGGGGGTCACTGAAGCTTTCTTT	CASSPRGVTEAFF
TRBV5-1	once	NA	TRBJ1-6	16	TGCGCCAGCAGCTTGTTGACTGCCCGGAATGATTCACCCCTCCACTTT	CASSLLTARNDSPLHF
TRBV29-1	NA	TRBD1	TRBJ1-1	15	TGCAGCGTTGTCCCAGGGGGACCTATGAACACTGAAGCTTTCTTT	CSVVPGGPMNTEAFF
TRBV6-5	NA	NA	TRBJ1-1	14	TGTGCCAGCAAGTACAGGGAACCGAACACTGAAGCTTTCTTT	CASKYREPNTEAFF
TRBV27	NA	NA	TRBJ1-5	15	TGTGCCAGCAGTTTAGCCCCAGGGTACAATCAGCCCCAGCATTTT	CASSLAPGYNQPQHF
TRBV28	NA	NA	TRBJ1-1	13	TGTGCCAGCAGCCCGCCTATCCCCCCCGAAGCTTTCTTT	CASSPPIPPEAFF
TRBV9	few	NA	TRBJ2-1	14	TGTGCCAGCAGCCCAGGACAGCCCTACAATGAGCAGTTCTTC	CASSPGQPYNEQFF
TRBV19	NA	NA	TRBJ2-2	15	TGTGCCAGTAGTATAGGACAGGTGAACACCGGGGAGCTGTTTTTT	CASSIGQVNTGELFF
TRBV18	NA	TRBD1	TRBJ1-4	14	TGTGCCAGCTCACCACGGGACAGTAATGAAAAACTGTTTTTT	CASSPRDSNEKLFF
TRBV7-4	NA	TRBD1	TRBJ2-7	15	TGTGCCAGCAGCCTTCCGGGACAGAGAAACTACGAGCAGTACTTC	CASSLPGQRNYEQYF
TRBV19	medium-sized	TRBD1	TRBJ2-7	15	TGTGCCAGTAGTATAGGAATAACAGGGGTTACCGAGCAGTACTTC	CASSIGITGVTEQYF
TRBV11-2	once	NA	TRBJ1-6	15	TGTGCCAGCAGCTTTATTACAGGGTCTAATTCACCCCTCCACTTT	CASSFITGSNSPLHF
TRBV6-6	NA	TRBD1	TRBJ2-7	13	TGTGCCAGCCGACAGGGGGCCTTCTACGAGCAGTACTTC	CASRQGAFYEQYF
TRBV2	NA	NA	TRBJ1-4	14	TGTGCCAGCAGGCGGGACGGAATAAATGAAAAACTGTTTTTT	CASRRDGINEKLFF
TRBV7-2	NA	TRBD1	TRBJ1-1	18	TGTGCCAGCAGCCCCGACCGGGACAGTGTACTTCTGAACACTGAAGCTTTCTTT	CASSPDRDSVLLNTEAFF
TRBV19	NA	TRBD1	TRBJ1-1	13	TGTGCCAGTAGCAGGACAGGGGCCTCTGAAGCTTTCTTT	CASSRTGASEAFF
TRBV5-1	NA	TRBD1	TRBJ2-5	17	TGCGCCAGCAAATCCCACTTACAGGGGTTTAAGTTGGAGACCCAGTACTTC	CASKSHLQGFKLETQYF
TRBV5-4	NA	NA	TRBJ1-1	14	TGTGCCAGCAGCTTGGCCAAGGGGCCCACTGAAGCTTTCTTT	CASSLAKGPTEAFF
TRBV24-1	NA	TRBD2	TRBJ2-1	17	TGTGCCACCAGTGATGTGACTAGCTCCGAGGGATACAATGAGCAGTTCTTC	CATSDVTSSEGYNEQFF
TRBV24-1	NA	NA	TRBJ2-5	13	TGTGCCACCAGTGAGGGGGACAAAGAGACCCAGTACTTC	CATSEGDKETQYF
TRBV30	NA	TRBD1	TRBJ1-6	13	TGTGCCTGGAGTGGGGCCCTTCAGGGGGCCCTCCACTTT	CAWSGALQGALHF
TRBV7-8	NA	NA	TRBJ1-6	14	TGTGCCAGCAGCCCAGGCGCCCGTAATTCACCCCTCCACTTT	CASSPGARNSPLHF
TRBV3-1/TRBV3-2	NA	TRBD2	TRBJ2-7	14	TGTGCCAGCAGCCTAGCGGGCCTGTATTACGAGCAGTACTTC	CASSLAGLYYEQYF
TRBV28	NA	NA	TRBJ1-4	15	TGTGCCAGCAGTCCACAGGGAAACCCTAATGAAAAACTGTTTTTT	CASSPQGNPNEKLFF
TRBV6-6	NA	TRBD1	TRBJ2-5	16	TGTGCCAGCAGTTACCTAAGACAGGGGAGTGGGGAGACCCAGTACTTC	CASSYLRQGSGETQYF
TRBV12-3/TRBV12-4	NA	NA	TRBJ1-1	12	TGTGCCAGCAGTTTTTCTTCCCTCGAAGCTTTCTTT	CASSFSSLEAFF
TRBV27	NA	NA	TRBJ1-1	15	TGTGCCAGCAGGCCGCCCGTGGGGCAATCAAGGGTAGCTTTCTTT	CASRPPVGQSRVAFF
TRBV27	NA	NA	TRBJ2-3	14	TGTGCCAGCAGTATCTCTACTAGCACAGATACGCAGTATTTT	CASSISTSTDTQYF
TRBV28	NA	NA	TRBJ2-6	15	TGTGCCAGCATCCCGCGGATATCTGGGGCCAACGTCCTGACTTTC	CASIPRISGANVLTF
TRBV5-4	NA	TRBD1	TRBJ2-1	16	TGTGCCAGCAGCTTTCGAAGGACAGGGGACCACAATGAGCAGTTCTTC	CASSFRRTGDHNEQFF
TRBV19	NA	TRBD1	TRBJ2-6	18	TGTGCCAGTAGCTACTCCGGGACAGTTTTCTCTGGGGCCAACGTCCTGACTTTC	CASSYSGTVFSGANVLTF
TRBV19	NA	TRBD1	TRBJ2-7	15	TGTGCCAGTAGCTCCGGGACAGGGGGCTCTGACGAGCAGTACTTC	CASSSGTGGSDEQYF
TRBV5-1	NA	NA	TRBJ1-4	16	TGCGCCAGCAGCTTCAGGGGCTCTGCAACTAATGAAAAACTGTTTTTT	CASSFRGSATNEKLFF
TRBV3-1/TRBV3-2	NA	NA	TRBJ1-6	12	TGTGCCAGCAGCCAACTCTATTCACCCCTCCACTTT	CASSQLYSPLHF